This T cell receptor (beta chain) was captured by sequencing in a study of human T cells and chemical hapten exposure. In TCRdb, the RACE reads were re-called with MiXCR into one record per CDR3 protein. Of around 200,000 distinct CDR3 sequences listed, approximately 29% are singletons. In the case of this clonotype: Its antigen is undetermined.

Stated time point: pre-sensitization, week 0. As to treatment: therapeutic diphenylcyclopropenone sensitization with weekly scalp DPC. Study findings and constraints: Alopecia in the donors means their immune response may deviate from healthy people's.

The TCR originated in a woman in her twenties or thirties with alopecia areata. Some clones in this sample may be carry-over from other donors' samples. The source was whole blood, collected in connection with sensitization to the hapten diphenylcyclopropenone (DPC).

CDR3 DNA sequence: TGTGCCAGTAGTATTGCCTTAGGGCCTGCGGGGTCCGCGCAGTATTTT. Amino acid sequence: CASSIALGPAGSAQYF. This chain connects TRBV19 to TRBJ2-3; D is perhaps TRBD2 (6 bases). Trimming shortened V by 3 bases and J by 10 bases, and 23 bases separated the two germline ends. The CDR3 has 16 residues. From germline, CDR1 is LNHDA and CDR2 SQIVND (reference sequence). Based on the CDR3 plus reference TRBV19 and TRBJ2-3, the full variable domain is DGGITQSPKYLFRKEGQNVTLSCEQNLNHDAMYWYRQDPGQGLRLIYYSQIVNDFQKGDIAEGYSVSREKKESFPLTVTSAQKNPTAFYLCASSIALGPAGSAQYFGPGTRLTVL.